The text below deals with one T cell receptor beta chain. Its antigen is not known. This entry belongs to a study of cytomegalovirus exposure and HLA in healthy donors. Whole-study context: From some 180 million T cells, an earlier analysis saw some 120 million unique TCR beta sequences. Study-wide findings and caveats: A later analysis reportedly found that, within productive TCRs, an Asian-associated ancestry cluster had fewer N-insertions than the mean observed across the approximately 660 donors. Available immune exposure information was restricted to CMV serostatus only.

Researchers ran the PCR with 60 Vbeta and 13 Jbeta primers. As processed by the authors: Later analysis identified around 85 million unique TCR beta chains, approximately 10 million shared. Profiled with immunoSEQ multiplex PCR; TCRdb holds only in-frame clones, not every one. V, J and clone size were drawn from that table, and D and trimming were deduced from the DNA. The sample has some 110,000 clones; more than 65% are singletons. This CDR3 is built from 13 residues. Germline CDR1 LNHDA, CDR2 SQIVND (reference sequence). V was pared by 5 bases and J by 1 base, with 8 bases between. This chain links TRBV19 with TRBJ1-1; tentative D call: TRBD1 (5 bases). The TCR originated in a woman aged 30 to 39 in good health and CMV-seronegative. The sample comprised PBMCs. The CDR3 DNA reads TGTGCCAGTAGTCTCACAGGGAACACTGAAGCTTTCTTT. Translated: CASSLTGNTEAFF.